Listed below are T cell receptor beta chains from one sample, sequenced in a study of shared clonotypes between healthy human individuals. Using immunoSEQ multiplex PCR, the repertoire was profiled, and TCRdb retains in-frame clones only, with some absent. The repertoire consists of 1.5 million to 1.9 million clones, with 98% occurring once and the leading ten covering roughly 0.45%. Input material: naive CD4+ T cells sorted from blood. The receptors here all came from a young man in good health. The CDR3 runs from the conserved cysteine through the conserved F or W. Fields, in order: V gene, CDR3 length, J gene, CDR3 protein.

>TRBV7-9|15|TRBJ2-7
CASSLSTGGSYEQYF
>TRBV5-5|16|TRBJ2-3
CASSLGFGTGTDTQYF
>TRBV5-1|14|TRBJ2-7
CASSPRGQAYEQYF
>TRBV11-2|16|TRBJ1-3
CASSSQGLYPGNTIYF
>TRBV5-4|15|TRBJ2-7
CASSLSRAGNYEQYF
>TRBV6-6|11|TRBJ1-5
CASSSDQPQHF
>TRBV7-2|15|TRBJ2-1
CASRYPGLRGDEQFF
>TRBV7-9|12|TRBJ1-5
CASSPMNQPQHF
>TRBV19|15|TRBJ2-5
CASSIDRGSRETQYF
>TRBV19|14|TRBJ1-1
CASSTHGSYTEAFF
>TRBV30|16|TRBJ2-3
CAWSVRGQLFTDTQYF
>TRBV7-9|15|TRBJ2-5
CASSSGLAGMETQYF
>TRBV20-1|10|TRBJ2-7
CSAHEAFQSF